This record covers a single T cell receptor beta chain. Germline CDR1 and CDR2: GTSNPN and SVGIG (reference sequence). The CDR3 consists of 15 residues. Losses at the gene ends were 0 bases for V and 6 bases for J; bases not matched to a gene: 8. The data are from a study of blood T cell repertoires in COVID-19. Produced via immunoSEQ multiplex PCR; TCRdb's table is partial and in-frame only. The sample holds some 110,000 clones, around 86% seen once. The rearrangement uses TRBV30 and TRBJ1-5, with TRBD1 matching over 7 bases. This receptor was obtained from a man aged 40-49 years with acute or convalescent COVID-19. The sequenced sample was peripheral blood. CDR3 DNA: TGTGCCTGGAGTGTTAGCGGGACAGCGGGTCAGCCCCAGCATTTT. As protein: CAWSVSGTAGQPQHF.